Included here is one TCR beta chain sequence, with context. Its antigen is currently unknown. This sample is drawn from a study of cytomegalovirus exposure and HLA in healthy donors. The study's findings and limits: Sequencing likely caused a cluster of highly shared sequence variants. Associated with HLA alleles at 0.05 false discovery rate in a later analysis were 16,951 TCR beta sequences. The authors later linked a missense DCLRE1C variant to TCR beta V- and J-gene trimming.

The CDR3 totals 17 residues. The V and J ends lost 2 bases and 0 bases respectively, with 11 bases between them. The V gene's germline CDR1 is SGHDN and CDR2 FVKESK. Vbeta (60) and Jbeta (13) primers were used in the PCR. Repertoires were generated with immunoSEQ multiplex PCR, while TCRdb's copy carries only in-frame clones and drops some. The sample consists of 170,000 or so clones, roughly 78% of them appearing once. The sample consisted of PBMCs. The receptor's source is a woman aged 45 to 65 in good health and CMV-seropositive. The chain has TRBV14 and TRBJ1-6; D not resolved. The CDR3 here is CASSQHITNSYNSPLHF. CDR3 bases: TGTGCCAGCAGCCAACATATAACTAACTCCTATAATTCACCCCTCCACTTT.